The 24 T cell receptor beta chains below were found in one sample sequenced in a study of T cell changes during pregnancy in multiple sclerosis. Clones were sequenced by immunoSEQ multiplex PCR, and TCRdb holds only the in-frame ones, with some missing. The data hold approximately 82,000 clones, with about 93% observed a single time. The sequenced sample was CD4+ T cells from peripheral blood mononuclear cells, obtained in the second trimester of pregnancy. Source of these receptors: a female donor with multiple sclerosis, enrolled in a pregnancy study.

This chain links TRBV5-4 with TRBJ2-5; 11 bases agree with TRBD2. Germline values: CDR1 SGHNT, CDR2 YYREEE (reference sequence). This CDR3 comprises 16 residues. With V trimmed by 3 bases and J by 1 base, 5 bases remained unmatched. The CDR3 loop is CASSSGTSGIQETQYF. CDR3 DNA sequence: TGTGCCAGCAGCTCGGGGACTAGCGGAATCCAAGAGACCCAGTACTTC.

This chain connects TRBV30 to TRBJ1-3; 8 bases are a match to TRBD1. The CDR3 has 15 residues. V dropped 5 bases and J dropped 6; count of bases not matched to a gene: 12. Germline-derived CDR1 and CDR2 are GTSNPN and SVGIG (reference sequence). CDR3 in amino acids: CAWFTPGQGANTIYF. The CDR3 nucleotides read TGTGCCTGGTTTACCCCAGGACAGGGCGCAAACACCATATATTTT.

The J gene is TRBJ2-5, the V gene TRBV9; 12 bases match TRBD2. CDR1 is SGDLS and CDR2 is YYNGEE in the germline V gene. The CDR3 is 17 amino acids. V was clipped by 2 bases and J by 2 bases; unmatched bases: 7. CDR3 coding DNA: TGTGCCAGCAGCGTGGGTGGACTAGCGGGAATACAAGAGACCCAGTACTTC. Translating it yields CASSVGGLAGIQETQYF.

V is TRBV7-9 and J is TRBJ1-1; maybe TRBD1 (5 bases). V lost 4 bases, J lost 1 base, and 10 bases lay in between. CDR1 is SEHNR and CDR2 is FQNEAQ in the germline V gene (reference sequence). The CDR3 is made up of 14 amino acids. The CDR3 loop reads CASSSSGSNTEAFF. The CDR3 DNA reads TGTGCCAGCAGCTCCTCAGGGTCGAACACTGAAGCTTTCTTT.

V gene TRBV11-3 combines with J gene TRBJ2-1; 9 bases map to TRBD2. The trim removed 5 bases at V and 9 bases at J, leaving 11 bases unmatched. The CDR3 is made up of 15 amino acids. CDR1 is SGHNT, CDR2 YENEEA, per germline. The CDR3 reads CASSPTRAGGVEQFF. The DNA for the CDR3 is TGTGCCAGCAGCCCTACCAGGGCGGGGGGGGTTGAGCAGTTCTTC.

CDR3 protein: CASSLGVGQGVYEQYF. The CDR3 bases are TGCGCCAGCAGCTTGGGAGTCGGACAGGGGGTTTACGAGCAGTACTTC. The chain links TRBV5-1 to TRBJ2-7; 10 bases align to TRBD1. This CDR3 has 16 amino acids. CDR1 is SGHRS and CDR2 is YFSETQ in the germline V gene. V gave up 0 bases and J gave up 4 bases; unmatched junction bases: 7.

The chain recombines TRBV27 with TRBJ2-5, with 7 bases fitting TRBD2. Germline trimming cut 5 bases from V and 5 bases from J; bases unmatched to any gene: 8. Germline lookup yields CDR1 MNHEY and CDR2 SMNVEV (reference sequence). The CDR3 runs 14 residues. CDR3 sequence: CASSLWMGGETQYF. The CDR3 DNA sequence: TGTGCCAGCAGTCTATGGATGGGGGGGGAGACCCAGTACTTC.

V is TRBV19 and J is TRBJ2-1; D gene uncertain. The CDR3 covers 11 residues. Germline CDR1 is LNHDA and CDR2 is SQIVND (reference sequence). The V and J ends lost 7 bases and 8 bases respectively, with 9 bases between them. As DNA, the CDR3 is TGTGCCAGTACCATCCAGGATGAGCAGTTCTTC. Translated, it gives CASTIQDEQFF.

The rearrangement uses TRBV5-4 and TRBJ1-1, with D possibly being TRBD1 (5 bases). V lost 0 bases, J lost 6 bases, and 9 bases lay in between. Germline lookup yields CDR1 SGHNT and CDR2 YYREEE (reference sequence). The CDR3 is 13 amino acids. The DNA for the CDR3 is TGTGCCAGCAGCTTGGAAGGGGCCGCTGAAGCTTTCTTT. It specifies CASSLEGAAEAFF.

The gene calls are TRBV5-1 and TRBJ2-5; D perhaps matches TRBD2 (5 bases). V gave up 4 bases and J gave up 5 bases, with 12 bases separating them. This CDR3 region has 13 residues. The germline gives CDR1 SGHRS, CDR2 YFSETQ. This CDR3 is CASSADLWETQYF. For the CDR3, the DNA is TGCGCCAGCAGCGCGGACTTGTGGGAGACCCAGTACTTC.

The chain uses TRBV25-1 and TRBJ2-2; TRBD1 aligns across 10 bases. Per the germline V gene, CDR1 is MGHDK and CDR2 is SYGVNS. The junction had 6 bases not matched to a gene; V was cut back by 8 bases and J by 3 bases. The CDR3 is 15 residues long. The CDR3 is CASFGDRGDTGELFF. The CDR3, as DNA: TGTGCCAGCTTTGGGGACAGGGGCGACACCGGGGAGCTGTTTTTT.

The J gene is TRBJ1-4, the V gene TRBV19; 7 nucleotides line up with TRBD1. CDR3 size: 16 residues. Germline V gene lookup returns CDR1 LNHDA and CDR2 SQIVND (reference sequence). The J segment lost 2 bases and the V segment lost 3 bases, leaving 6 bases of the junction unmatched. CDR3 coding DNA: TGTGCCAGTAGTATTGGCCCGGACAGGACTAATGAAAAACTGTTTTTT. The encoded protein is CASSIGPDRTNEKLFF.

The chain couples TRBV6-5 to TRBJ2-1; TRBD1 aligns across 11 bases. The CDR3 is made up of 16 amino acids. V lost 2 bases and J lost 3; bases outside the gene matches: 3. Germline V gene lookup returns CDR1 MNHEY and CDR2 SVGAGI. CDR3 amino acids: CASSYLGTGGYNEQFF. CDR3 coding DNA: TGTGCCAGCAGTTACCTCGGGACAGGGGGCTACAATGAGCAGTTCTTC.

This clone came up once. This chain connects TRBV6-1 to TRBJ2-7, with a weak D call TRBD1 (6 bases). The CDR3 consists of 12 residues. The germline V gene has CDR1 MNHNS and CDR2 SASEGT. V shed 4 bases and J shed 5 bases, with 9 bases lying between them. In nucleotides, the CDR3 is TGTGCCAGCAGTGCAACAGGGAACGAGCAGTACTTC. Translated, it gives CASSATGNEQYF.

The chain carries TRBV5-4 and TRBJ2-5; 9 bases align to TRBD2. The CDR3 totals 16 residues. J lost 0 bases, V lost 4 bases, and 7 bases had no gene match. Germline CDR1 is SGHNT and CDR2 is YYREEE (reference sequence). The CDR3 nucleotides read TGTGCCAGCAGCCCTAGACTAGCGGACCACCAAGAGACCCAGTACTTC. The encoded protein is CASSPRLADHQETQYF.

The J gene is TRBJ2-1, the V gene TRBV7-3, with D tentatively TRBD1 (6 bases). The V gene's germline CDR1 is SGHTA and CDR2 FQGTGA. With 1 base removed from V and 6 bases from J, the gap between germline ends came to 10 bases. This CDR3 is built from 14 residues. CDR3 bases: TGTGCCAGCAGCTTAAGGGGGCGGAGCAATGAGCAGTTCTTC. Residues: CASSLRGRSNEQFF.

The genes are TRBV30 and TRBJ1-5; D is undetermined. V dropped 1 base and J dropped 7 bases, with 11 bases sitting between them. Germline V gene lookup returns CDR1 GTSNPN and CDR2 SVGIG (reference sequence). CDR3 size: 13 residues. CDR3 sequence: CAWSEAGTQPQHF. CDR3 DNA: TGTGCCTGGAGTGAAGCAGGAACCCAGCCCCAGCATTTT.

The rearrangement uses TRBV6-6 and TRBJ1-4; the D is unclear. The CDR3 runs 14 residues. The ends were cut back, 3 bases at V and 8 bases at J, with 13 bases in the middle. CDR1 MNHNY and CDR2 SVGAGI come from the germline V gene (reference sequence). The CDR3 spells CASSYRQSGEKLFF. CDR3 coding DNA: TGTGCCAGCAGTTATAGGCAATCAGGAGAAAAACTGTTTTTT.

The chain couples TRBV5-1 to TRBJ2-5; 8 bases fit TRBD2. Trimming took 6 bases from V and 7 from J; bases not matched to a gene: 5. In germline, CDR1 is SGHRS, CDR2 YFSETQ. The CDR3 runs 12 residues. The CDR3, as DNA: TGCGCCAGCAACGGGAGGGCGGGGACCCAGTACTTC. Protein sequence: CASNGRAGTQYF.

CDR3 sequence reads: CASSRGTGTDTQYF. CDR3 coding DNA: TGTGCCAGTAGTCGCGGTACGGGCACAGATACGCAGTATTTT. This chain connects TRBV19 to TRBJ2-3; unclear D gene. The CDR3 covers 14 residues. CDR1 LNHDA and CDR2 SQIVND come from the germline V gene (reference sequence). V was cut by 5 bases and J by 1 base, with 10 bases left in between.

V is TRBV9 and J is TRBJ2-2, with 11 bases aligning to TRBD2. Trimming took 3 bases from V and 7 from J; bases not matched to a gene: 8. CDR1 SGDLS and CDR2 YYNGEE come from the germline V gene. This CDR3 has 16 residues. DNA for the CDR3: TGTGCCAGCAGCGCCAGACTAGCGGGACCCATCGGGGAGCTGTTTTTT. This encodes CASSARLAGPIGELFF.

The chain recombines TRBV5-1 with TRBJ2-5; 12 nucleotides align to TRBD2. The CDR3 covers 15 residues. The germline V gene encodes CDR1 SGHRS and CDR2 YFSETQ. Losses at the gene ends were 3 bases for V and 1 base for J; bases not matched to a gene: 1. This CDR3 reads CASSSGLAGQETQYF. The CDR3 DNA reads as TGCGCCAGCAGCTCGGGACTAGCGGGCCAAGAGACCCAGTACTTC.

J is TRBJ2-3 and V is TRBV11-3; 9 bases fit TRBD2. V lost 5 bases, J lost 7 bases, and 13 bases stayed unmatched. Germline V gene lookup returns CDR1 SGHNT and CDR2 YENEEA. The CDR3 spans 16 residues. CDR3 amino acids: CASSIVAGASVYTQYF. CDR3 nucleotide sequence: TGTGCCAGCAGCATAGTAGCGGGGGCGTCCGTCTATACGCAGTATTTT.

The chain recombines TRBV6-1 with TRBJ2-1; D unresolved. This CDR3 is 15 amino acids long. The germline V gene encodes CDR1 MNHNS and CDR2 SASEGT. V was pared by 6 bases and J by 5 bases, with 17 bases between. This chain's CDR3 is CASRAESIVHNEQFF. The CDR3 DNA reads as TGTGCCAGCAGGGCGGAAAGCATCGTTCACAATGAGCAGTTCTTC.